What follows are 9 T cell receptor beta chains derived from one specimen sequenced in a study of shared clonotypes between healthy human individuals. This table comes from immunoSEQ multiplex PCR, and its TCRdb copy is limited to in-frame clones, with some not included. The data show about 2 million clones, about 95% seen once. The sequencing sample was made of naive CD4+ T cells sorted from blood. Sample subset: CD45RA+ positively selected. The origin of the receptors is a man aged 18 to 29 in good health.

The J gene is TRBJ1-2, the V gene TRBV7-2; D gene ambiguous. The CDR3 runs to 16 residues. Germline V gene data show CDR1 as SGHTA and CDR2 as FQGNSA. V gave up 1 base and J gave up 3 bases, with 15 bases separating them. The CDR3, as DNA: TGTGCCAGCAGCTTAGGCTCCGTGAATTTGGACTATGGCTACACCTTC. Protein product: CASSLGSVNLDYGYTF.

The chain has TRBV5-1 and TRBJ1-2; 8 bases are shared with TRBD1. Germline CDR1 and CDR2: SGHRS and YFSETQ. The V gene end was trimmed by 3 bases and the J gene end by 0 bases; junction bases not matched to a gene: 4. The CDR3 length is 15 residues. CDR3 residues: CASSSGQEANYGYTF. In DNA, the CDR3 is TGCGCCAGCAGCTCGGGACAGGAAGCTAACTATGGCTACACCTTC.

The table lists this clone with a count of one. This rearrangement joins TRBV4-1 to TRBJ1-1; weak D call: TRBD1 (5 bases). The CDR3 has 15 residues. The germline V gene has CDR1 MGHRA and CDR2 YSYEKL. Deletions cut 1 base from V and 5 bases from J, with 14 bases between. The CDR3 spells CASSQGGQRTTEAFF. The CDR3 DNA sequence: TGCGCCAGCAGCCAAGGCGGACAACGAACAACTGAAGCTTTCTTT.

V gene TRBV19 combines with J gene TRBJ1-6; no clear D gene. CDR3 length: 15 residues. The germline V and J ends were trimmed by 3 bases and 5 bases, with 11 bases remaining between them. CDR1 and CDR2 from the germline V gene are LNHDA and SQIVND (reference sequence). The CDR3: CASSIVGSNNSPLHF. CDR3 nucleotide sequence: TGTGCCAGTAGTATCGTGGGGAGTAATAATTCACCCCTCCACTTT.

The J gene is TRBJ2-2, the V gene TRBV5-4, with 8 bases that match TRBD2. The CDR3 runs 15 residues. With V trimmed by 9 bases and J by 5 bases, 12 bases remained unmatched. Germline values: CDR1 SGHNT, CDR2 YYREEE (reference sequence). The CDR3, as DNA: TGTGCCATCCCGAGCGGGAGCCTGCGGACCGGGGAGCTGTTTTTT. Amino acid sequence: CAIPSGSLRTGELFF.

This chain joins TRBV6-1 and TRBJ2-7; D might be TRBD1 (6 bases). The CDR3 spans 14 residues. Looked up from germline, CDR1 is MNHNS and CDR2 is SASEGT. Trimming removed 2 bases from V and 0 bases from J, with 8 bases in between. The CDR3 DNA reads TGTGCCAGCAGTGAAAACAGGGTCTCCTACGAGCAGTACTTC. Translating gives CASSENRVSYEQYF.

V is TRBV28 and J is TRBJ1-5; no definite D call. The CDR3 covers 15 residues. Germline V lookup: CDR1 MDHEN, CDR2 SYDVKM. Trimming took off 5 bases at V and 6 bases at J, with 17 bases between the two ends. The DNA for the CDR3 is TGTGCCAGCAGTCTATCACCCGAGGGCGGTCAGCCCCAGCATTTT. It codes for CASSLSPEGGQPQHF.

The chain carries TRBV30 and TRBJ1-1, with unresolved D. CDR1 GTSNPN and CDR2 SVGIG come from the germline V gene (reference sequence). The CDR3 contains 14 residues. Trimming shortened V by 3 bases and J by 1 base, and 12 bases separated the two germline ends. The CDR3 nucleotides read TGTGCCTGGAGGGGAGATTTTGGGAACACTGAAGCTTTCTTT. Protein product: CAWRGDFGNTEAFF.

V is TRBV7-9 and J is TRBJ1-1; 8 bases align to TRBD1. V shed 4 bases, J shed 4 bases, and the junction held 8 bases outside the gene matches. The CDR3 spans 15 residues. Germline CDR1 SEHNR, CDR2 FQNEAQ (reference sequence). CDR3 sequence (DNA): TGTGCCAGCAGCTATAGTTCAGGGGGCTTCACTGAAGCTTTCTTT. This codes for CASSYSSGGFTEAFF.